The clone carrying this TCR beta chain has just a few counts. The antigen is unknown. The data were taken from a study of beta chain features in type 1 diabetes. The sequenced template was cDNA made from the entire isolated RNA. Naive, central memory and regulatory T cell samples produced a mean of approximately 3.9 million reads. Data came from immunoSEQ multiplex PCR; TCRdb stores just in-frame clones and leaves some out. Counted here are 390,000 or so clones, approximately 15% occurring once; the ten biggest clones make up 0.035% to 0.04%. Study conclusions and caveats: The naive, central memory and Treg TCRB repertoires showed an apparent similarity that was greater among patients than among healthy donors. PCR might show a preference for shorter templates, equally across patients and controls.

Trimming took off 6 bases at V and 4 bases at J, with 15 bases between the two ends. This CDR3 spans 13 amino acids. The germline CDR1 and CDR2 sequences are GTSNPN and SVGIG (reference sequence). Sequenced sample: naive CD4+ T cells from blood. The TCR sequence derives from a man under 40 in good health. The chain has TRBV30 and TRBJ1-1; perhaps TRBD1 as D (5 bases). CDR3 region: CACTGGGGTEAFF. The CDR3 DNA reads TGTGCCTGTACCGGGGGAGGAGGCACTGAAGCTTTCTTT.